These T cell receptor beta chains were read from a single sample in a study of read filtering for tumor transcriptome and immune sequencing. MiXCR was run by TCRdb on the reads, yielding one entry per CDR3 protein. The table lists some 38,000 distinct CDR3 sequences, about 10% of them singletons. The sample was a population of CD138-negative cells sorted from bone marrow. These receptors all stem from a donor aged 40 or over with multiple myeloma. Each CDR3 is given with its conserved first and last residue. The order of the fields is J gene, V gene, clone size, D gene, CDR3 protein, CDR3 DNA. D genes are given only for firm matches. A clone size is listed for some rows: how often the clone was seen (once, few, many), or a class if it is expanded.

>TRBJ1-4|TRBV29-1|many|-
CSAQRGTSEKLFF
TGCAGCGCCCAAAGGGGGACATCTGAAAAACTGTTTTTT
>TRBJ2-3|TRBV7-2|many|TRBD2
CASSLTSGGSDTQYF
TGTGCCAGCAGCCTGACTAGCGGGGGATCAGATACGCAGTATTTT
>TRBJ2-7|TRBV19|many|-
CASSPRGLSYEQYF
TGTGCCAGTAGTCCACGGGGCCTCTCCTACGAGCAGTACTTC
>TRBJ2-3|TRBV7-9|many|TRBD1
CASSLHRGTAYTDTQYF
TGTGCCAGCAGCTTACACAGGGGAACCGCCTACACAGATACGCAGTATTTT
>TRBJ2-1|TRBV20-1|many|-
CSARRGFDEQFF
TGCAGTGCTAGACGCGGGTTCGATGAGCAGTTCTTC
>TRBJ2-3|TRBV29-1|many|TRBD1
CSVRTGAIEGTQYF
TGCAGCGTTAGAACAGGGGCTATCGAGGGTACGCAGTATTTT
>TRBJ2-2|TRBV6-5|many|TRBD2
CASRDATTGGTGELFF
TGTGCCAGCAGGGATGCCACGACGGGGGGAACCGGGGAGCTGTTTTTT
>TRBJ1-1|TRBV18|-|-
CASSDVQGTEAFF
TGTGCCAGCTCAGACGTACAGGGCACTGAAGCTTTCTTT
>TRBJ2-2|TRBV28|many|-
CASTSGACTGELFF
TGTGCCAGCACCTCCGGGGCATGCACCGGGGAGCTGTTTTTT
>TRBJ2-2|TRBV2|many|-
CASSEGEIPGTGELFF
TGTGCCAGCAGTGAAGGTGAAATACCCGGGACCGGGGAGCTGTTTTTT
>TRBJ2-7|TRBV11-2|many|-
CASSFGFDTEQYF
TGTGCCAGCAGCTTCGGATTCGACACCGAGCAGTACTTC
>TRBJ2-5|TRBV6-1|many|-
CASMLTRLVETQYF
TGTGCCAGCATGCTGACTCGGCTCGTAGAGACCCAGTACTTC
>TRBJ1-5|TRBV28|many|TRBD1
CASSVLTGGNQPQHF
TGTGCCAGCAGTGTATTGACAGGGGGCAATCAGCCCCAGCATTTT
>TRBJ2-3|TRBV20-1|many|-
CSARGGADTQYF
TGCAGTGCAAGAGGAGGGGCAGATACGCAGTATTTT
>TRBJ2-2|TRBV9|many|-
CASTQEGEDSGELFF
TGTGCCAGCACCCAGGAGGGGGAGGACTCCGGGGAGCTGTTTTTT
>TRBJ2-5|TRBV20-1|many|TRBD2
CSARDPERGDKETQYF
TGCAGTGCTAGAGATCCAGAGCGGGGGGATAAAGAGACCCAGTACTTC
>TRBJ2-3|TRBV28|many|TRBD2
CASGLAGVSDTQYF
TGTGCCAGCGGCTTAGCGGGGGTTTCGGATACGCAGTATTTT
>TRBJ2-6|TRBV7-2|many|-
CASSRDRLANVLTF
TGTGCCAGCAGCCGAGACAGATTAGCCAACGTCCTGACTTTC
>TRBJ2-1|TRBV20-1|many|-
CSAMWNNEQFF
TGCAGTGCTATGTGGAACAATGAGCAGTTCTTC
>TRBJ2-1|TRBV7-6|many|TRBD2
CASSSRLAEANEQFF
TGTGCCAGCAGCTCAAGACTAGCGGAGGCCAATGAGCAGTTCTTC
>TRBJ2-1|TRBV5-1|many|-
CASSLGAGPSYNEQFF
TGCGCCAGCAGCTTGGGGGCGGGCCCGTCCTACAATGAGCAGTTCTTC
>TRBJ2-2|TRBV29-1|many|TRBD1
CSASVQGDTGELFF
TGCAGCGCTTCCGTTCAGGGGGACACCGGGGAGCTGTTTTTT
>TRBJ1-1|TRBV7-8|many|-
CASSIHTENTEAFF
TGTGCCAGCAGCATCCATACAGAAAACACTGAAGCTTTCTTT
>TRBJ2-6|TRBV20-1|many|-
CSARVGESGANVLTF
TGCAGTGCTAGAGTCGGGGAGTCTGGGGCCAACGTCCTGACTTTC
>TRBJ2-1|TRBV29-1|many|TRBD2
CSVGGVGGGALNEQFF
TGCAGCGTTGGGGGGGTCGGCGGGGGGGCCCTCAATGAGCAGTTCTTC
>TRBJ1-1|TRBV20-1|many|-
CSARDWQHTEAFF
TGCAGTGCTAGAGATTGGCAGCACACTGAAGCTTTCTTT
>TRBJ2-7|TRBV3-1|many|-
CASSPRGGLEQYF
TGTGCCAGCAGCCCGCGCGGGGGCTTGGAGCAGTACTTC
>TRBJ1-1|TRBV11-1|many|TRBD1
CASSPDRAPTEAFF
TGTGCCAGCAGCCCAGACAGGGCCCCCACTGAAGCTTTCTTT
>TRBJ2-1|TRBV19|many|-
CASSQGGMINNEQFF
TGTGCCAGTAGCCAAGGGGGAATGATAAACAATGAGCAGTTCTTC
>TRBJ2-1|TRBV9|many|-
CASSVAGSYNEQFF
TGTGCCAGCAGCGTAGCAGGCTCCTACAATGAGCAGTTCTTC
>TRBJ2-1|TRBV19|many|TRBD2
CASSIWLAGVNEQFF
TGTGCCAGTAGTATATGGCTAGCGGGGGTTAATGAGCAGTTCTTC